The 28 T cell receptor beta chains below were found in one sample sequenced in a study of cytomegalovirus exposure and HLA in healthy donors. PCR primers comprised 60 Vbeta and 13 Jbeta primers. Method: immunoSEQ multiplex PCR; TCRdb's copy keeps in-frame clones and lacks some. In the table there are approximately 120,000 clones, 60% to 85% of which are singletons. Specimen: PBMCs. The receptors were sampled from a female donor in good health and CMV-seronegative.

The rearrangement uses TRBV19 and TRBJ2-2, with D perhaps matching TRBD1 (6 bases). This CDR3 has 14 residues. The ends were cut back, 4 bases at V and 1 base at J, with 7 bases in the middle. Germline CDR1 is LNHDA and CDR2 is SQIVND (reference sequence). CDR3 amino acids: CASSRTVNTGELFF. CDR3 nucleotide sequence: TGTGCCAGTAGTAGGACAGTGAACACCGGGGAGCTGTTTTTT.

The chain couples TRBV25-1 to TRBJ1-2, with TRBD1 as a possible D gene (5 bases). CDR3 length: 12 amino acids. Per the germline V gene, CDR1 is MGHDK and CDR2 is SYGVNS. The V end lost 7 bases, the J end lost 8 bases, and 14 bases lay between the germline ends. CDR3 in DNA: TGTGCCAGCAAGTCGGGGGTTGGCGGCTACACCTTC. It specifies CASKSGVGGYTF.

CDR3 amino acids: CASSQSRGLAGSEQFF. CDR3 DNA: TGCGCCAGCAGTCAATCGCGGGGACTAGCGGGGAGCGAGCAGTTCTTC. The chain links TRBV23-1 to TRBJ2-1; 13 bases are a match to TRBD2. TRBV23-1 is flagged as an ORF with uncertain function. V dropped 0 bases and J dropped 10; count of bases not matched to a gene: 6. The CDR3 spans 16 residues.

This sequence joins TRBV28 and TRBJ2-3, with 13 bases lining up with TRBD2. The CDR3 loop spans 16 amino acids. With 3 bases clipped from V and 5 bases from J, the junction kept 5 bases outside the gene matches. The germline gives CDR1 MDHEN, CDR2 SYDVKM. DNA of the CDR3: TGTGCCAGCAGTTTTATGACTAGCGGGGGGCGAGATACGCAGTATTTT. Protein: CASSFMTSGGRDTQYF.

The chain combines TRBV5-1 with TRBJ1-1; D might be TRBD1 (5 bases). The CDR3 is made up of 15 amino acids. The V gene lost 0 bases and the J gene lost 7 bases, with 16 bases spanning the gap. Germline V gene lookup returns CDR1 SGHRS and CDR2 YFSETQ. Here the CDR3 reads CASSLDFGGLGEAFF. The CDR3 nucleotides read TGCGCCAGCAGCTTGGACTTCGGGGGATTGGGTGAAGCTTTCTTT. Supplemented by reference TRBV5-1 and TRBJ1-1, the full variable domain reads KAGVTQTPRYLIKTRGQQVTLSCSPISGHRSVSWYQQTPGQGLQFLFEYFSETQRNKGNFPGRFSGRQFSNSRSEMNVSTLELGDSALYLCASSLDFGGLGEAFFGQGTRLTVV.

V is TRBV6-1 and J is TRBJ1-2, with TRBD1 as a possible D gene (6 bases). CDR1 and CDR2 from the germline V gene are MNHNS and SASEGT. The CDR3 runs 14 residues. Trimming removed 7 bases at V and 4 bases at J, with 16 bases between. The CDR3: CASTTGRRFYGYTF. The CDR3 DNA reads TGTGCCAGCACCACAGGGCGCCGTTTCTATGGCTACACCTTC.

Here the CDR3 DNA reads TGTGCCAGTAGTTCTAGCGATGGCACAGATACGCAGTATTTT. Translated, it gives CASSSSDGTDTQYF. V and J are TRBV19 and TRBJ2-3; D is possibly TRBD2 (6 bases). Germline loops: CDR1 LNHDA, CDR2 SQIVND (reference sequence). The CDR3 runs to 14 residues. Deletions cut 5 bases from V and 1 base from J, with 10 bases between.

The rearrangement links TRBV7-9 to TRBJ2-1, with D tentatively TRBD2 (6 bases). The V and J ends lost 3 bases and 7 bases respectively, with 19 bases between them. Looked up from germline, CDR1 is SEHNR and CDR2 is FQNEAQ (reference sequence). The CDR3 has 16 amino acids. CDR3 protein: CASSFVLGTSRNEQFF. CDR3 sequence (DNA): TGTGCCAGCAGCTTCGTCCTGGGGACTTCGAGAAATGAGCAGTTCTTC. The full variable domain, in which reference TRBV7-9 and TRBJ2-1 provide the parts outside the CDR3, is DTGVSQNPRHKITKRGQNVTFRCDPISEHNRLYWYRQTLGQGPEFLTYFQNEAQLEKSRLLSDRFSAERPKGSFSTLEIQRTEQGDSAMYLCASSFVLGTSRNEQFFGPGTRLTVL.

Remarks on this clone: Other DNA variants within this sample encode the same CDR3. V gene TRBV27 combines with J gene TRBJ1-2, with 7 positions matching TRBD1. The CDR3 runs 18 residues. Per the germline V gene, CDR1 is MNHEY and CDR2 is SMNVEV (reference sequence). Germline trimming cut 4 bases from V and 5 bases from J; bases unmatched to any gene: 19. The CDR3 sequence is CASSSLPPASRGRYGYTF. The DNA for the CDR3 is TGTGCCAGCAGTTCCCTCCCCCCGGCCAGCAGGGGGAGATATGGCTACACCTTC.

A few counts support this clone. The chain is built from TRBV4-1 and TRBJ2-7; D is unclear. The V gene's germline CDR1 is MGHRA and CDR2 YSYEKL. This CDR3 comprises 12 residues. V lost 0 bases and J lost 9, with 9 bases in between. The CDR3 loop reads CASSQDQRVQYF. Here the CDR3 DNA reads TGCGCCAGCAGCCAAGATCAGCGTGTGCAGTACTTC.

This clone was seen just once. The V gene is TRBV27, the J gene TRBJ1-5; D remains ambiguous. The CDR3 consists of 15 residues. V gave up 5 bases and J gave up 0 bases, with 11 bases separating them. Per germline, CDR1 MNHEY and CDR2 SMNVEV (reference sequence). In DNA form, the CDR3 reads TGTGCCAGCAGTACTGCAGGTTATAGCAATCAGCCCCAGCATTTT. It yields the protein CASSTAGYSNQPQHF.

The CDR3 coding sequence is TGTGCCAGCAGCCGAGGGGGCGGGAGGCGTGAGCAGTTCTTC. It is translated as CASSRGGGRREQFF. The chain uses TRBV13 and TRBJ2-1, with D maybe TRBD2 (8 bases). V lost 5 bases and J lost 9, with 17 bases in between. Germline V gene data show CDR1 as PRHDT and CDR2 as FYEKMQ (reference sequence). The CDR3 runs 14 residues.

The chain joins TRBV2 to TRBJ2-5; D not certain. The length of the CDR3 is 12 residues. Germline V lookup: CDR1 SNHLY, CDR2 FYNNEI. The germline V and J ends were trimmed by 4 bases and 1 base, with 4 bases remaining between them. The CDR3 sequence is CASSAVQETQYF. In DNA, the CDR3 is TGTGCCAGCAGTGCGGTCCAAGAGACCCAGTACTTC.

The rearrangement links TRBV6-4 to TRBJ1-3; unclear D gene. Deletions cut 2 bases from V and 0 bases from J, with 17 bases between. In germline, CDR1 is MRHNA, CDR2 SNTAGT. The CDR3 is made up of 18 amino acids. This CDR3 is CASSDTMSPGNSGNTIYF. The CDR3 coding sequence is TGTGCCAGCAGTGACACTATGAGCCCTGGAAACTCTGGAAACACCATATATTTT.

This chain connects TRBV29-1 to TRBJ1-2; D possibly corresponds to TRBD1 (6 bases). Germline V gene data show CDR1 as SQVTM and CDR2 as ANQGSEA. The CDR3 loop spans 15 amino acids. V lost 6 bases to trimming and J lost 5 bases, with 22 bases between them. The CDR3 DNA reads as TGCAGCGTGTGGACAGCCCAACGGACATCGTATGGCTACACCTTC. This encodes CSVWTAQRTSYGYTF.

The CDR3, as DNA: TGCGCCAGCAGCTGGACGGGACTATCCCCAGAGACCCAGTACTTC. Translation: CASSWTGLSPETQYF. The V and J genes are TRBV5-1 and TRBJ2-5, with 7 nucleotides matching TRBD2. CDR1 SGHRS and CDR2 YFSETQ come from the germline V gene. V trimming: 3 bases; J trimming: 4 bases; junction bases outside the gene matches: 9. CDR3 length: 15 residues.

This chain joins TRBV6-5 and TRBJ1-1, with D possibly being TRBD1 (6 bases). V lost 5 bases to trimming and J lost 3 bases, with 10 bases between them. Germline V lookup: CDR1 MNHEY, CDR2 SVGAGI. The CDR3 runs to 13 residues. CDR3 nucleotide sequence: TGTGCCAGCAGTAGACAGGAATACACTGAAGCTTTCTTT. Its protein is CASSRQEYTEAFF.

The gene calls are TRBV7-9 and TRBJ2-7; TRBD2 agrees at 11 bases. Germline values: CDR1 SEHNR, CDR2 FQNEAQ (reference sequence). The V gene end was trimmed by 5 bases and the J gene end by 2 bases; junction bases not matched to a gene: 5. This CDR3 has 15 amino acids. Written as DNA, the CDR3 is TGTGCCAGCAGCCTGACTAGCGGGGCTACCTACGAGCAGTACTTC. Translating it yields CASSLTSGATYEQYF.

The chain links TRBV19 to TRBJ2-7; TRBD2 matches 11 bases. The CDR3 has 14 residues. J lost 2 bases, V lost 3 bases, and 0 bases had no gene match. CDR1 is LNHDA, CDR2 SQIVND, per germline (reference sequence). The CDR3: CASSMGLAAYEQYF. Here the CDR3 DNA reads TGTGCCAGTAGTATGGGACTAGCGGCCTACGAGCAGTACTTC.

This chain uses TRBV15 with TRBJ1-2; possible D gene TRBD1, 5 bases. Germline V gives CDR1 LNHNV, CDR2 YYDKDF (reference sequence). With 6 bases removed from V and 0 bases from J, the gap between germline ends came to 11 bases. The length of the CDR3 is 14 residues. CDR3 loop: CATRTRQTNYGYTF. The CDR3 bases are TGTGCCACCAGGACTCGACAGACTAACTATGGCTACACCTTC.

The chain combines TRBV2 with TRBJ2-5; 9 bases fit TRBD2. This CDR3 is built from 14 residues. Trimming took 2 bases from V and 5 from J; bases not matched to a gene: 3. The V gene's germline CDR1 is SNHLY and CDR2 FYNNEI. For the CDR3, the DNA is TGTGCCAGCAGTGAACTAGCGGGGCCGGAGACCCAGTACTTC. It codes for CASSELAGPETQYF.

The V gene is TRBV4-2, the J gene TRBJ2-7, with a weak D call TRBD2 (5 bases). CDR3 length: 14 residues. Trimming left V 4 bases short and J 6 bases short, with 16 bases between. Germline loops: CDR1 LGHNA, CDR2 YNFKEQ. CDR3 in DNA: TGTGCCAGCAGCCTCCGCATGGACTCTCCCGAGCAGTACTTC. Protein product: CASSLRMDSPEQYF.

CDR3 bases: TGTGCCAGTAGAAACGCCGGAACAGGGAATGAGCAGTTCTTC. Translating it yields CASRNAGTGNEQFF. The chain is built from TRBV19 and TRBJ2-1; D perhaps matches TRBD1 (6 bases). This CDR3 has 14 amino acids. The germline V gene encodes CDR1 LNHDA and CDR2 SQIVND (reference sequence). V dropped 6 bases and J dropped 7 bases, with 16 bases sitting between them.

The chain uses TRBV5-1 and TRBJ1-1; 8 nucleotides align to TRBD1. The CDR3 is 14 amino acids. Trimming took 4 bases from V and 4 from J; bases not matched to a gene: 6. The germline gives CDR1 SGHRS, CDR2 YFSETQ. The CDR3 reads CASSPMDRVTEAFF. The DNA of the CDR3 is TGCGCCAGCAGCCCCATGGACAGGGTCACTGAAGCTTTCTTT.

The chain joins TRBV6-6 to TRBJ2-7; 7 bases align to TRBD2. V gave up 6 bases and J gave up 0 bases; unmatched junction bases: 5. This CDR3 contains 14 residues. CDR1 and CDR2 from the germline V gene are MNHNY and SVGAGI (reference sequence). The CDR3 reads CASSPGLFSYEQYF. The CDR3 region has the DNA TGTGCCAGCAGCCCGGGACTATTCTCCTACGAGCAGTACTTC.

J is TRBJ2-1 and V is TRBV5-1; 10 bases align to TRBD1. Germline-derived CDR1 and CDR2 are SGHRS and YFSETQ. The V segment lost 3 bases and the J segment 6 bases; nucleotides outside the gene matches: 6. The CDR3 length is 15 residues. The CDR3 DNA reads as TGCGCCAGCAGCTCCTTGACAGGGGGCTTCAATGAGCAGTTCTTC. Translated, it gives CASSSLTGGFNEQFF.

The rearrangement links TRBV28 to TRBJ2-3; 8 bases line up with TRBD2. From germline, CDR1 is MDHEN and CDR2 SYDVKM. This CDR3 contains 18 residues. With 5 bases clipped from V and 4 bases from J, the junction kept 17 bases outside the gene matches. The CDR3 region is CASSGHRVGLVRADTQYF. For the CDR3, the DNA is TGTGCCAGCAGTGGCCACAGGGTGGGACTAGTCAGGGCAGATACGCAGTATTTT.

V is TRBV5-5 and J is TRBJ2-7, with TRBD1 identical over 10 bases. This CDR3 is built from 15 residues. The germline CDR1 and CDR2 sequences are SGHKS and YYEKEE (reference sequence). The J segment lost 9 bases and the V segment lost 0 bases, leaving 9 bases of the junction unmatched. In DNA, the CDR3 is TGTGCCAGCAGCTTGGATCCCGGGACAGGGGTATGGCAGTACTTC. It is translated as CASSLDPGTGVWQYF.